These T cell receptor beta chains were read from a single sample in a study of low-dose radiotherapy and immunotherapy resistance in tumors. TCRdb re-called the reads with MiXCR, one entry per CDR3 protein. The sample contains 35,000 to 50,000 distinct CDR3 sequences, 20% to 30% of which appear only once. The specimen comprised PBMCs, sampled after low-dose radiotherapy plus immunotherapy. These receptors were collected from a male donor with prostate cancer. Both conserved end residues are part of each CDR3. The D gene is left open where the match is weak. Not all rows give a size; the values are once, few, many and, for expanded clones, a class.

d_call | clone_size | j_call | v_call | cdr3_nt | cdr3_aa
NA | NA | TRBJ1-1 | TRBV3-1 | TGTGCCAGCAGCCAACAGGGACTAGGTGGTGAAGCTTTCTTT | CASSQQGLGGEAFF
TRBD1 | NA | TRBJ1-6 | TRBV5-1 | TGCGCCAGCAGCTCGGGACAGCCGAGCTCCTATAATTCACCCCTCCACTTT | CASSSGQPSSYNSPLHF
TRBD1 | many | TRBJ2-7 | TRBV18 | TGTGCCAGCTCACCTGGGACAGGGGAATACGAGCAGTACTTC | CASSPGTGEYEQYF
TRBD1 | many | TRBJ1-2 | TRBV6-1 | TGTGCCAGCAGTGTGAGAGGGGGCGCCCTGATCTATGGCTACACCTTC | CASSVRGGALIYGYTF
TRBD1 | NA | TRBJ2-1 | TRBV13 | TGTGCCAGCAGCTTAGCCGACAGGGGTGGTCATGAGCAGTTCTTC | CASSLADRGGHEQFF
NA | many | TRBJ2-6 | TRBV9 | TGTGCCAGCAGCCTTAGCGTCCCTAGCTCTGGGGCCAACGTCCTGACTTTC | CASSLSVPSSGANVLTF
NA | many | TRBJ2-5 | TRBV30 | TGTGCCTGGAGTCTGAACTCCGAAGAGACCCAGTACTTC | CAWSLNSEETQYF
NA | many | TRBJ1-5 | TRBV21-1 | TGTGCCAGCAGCAAAGGGCTAGACCGGGGAGTTCAGCCCCAGCATTTT | CASSKGLDRGVQPQHF
NA | NA | TRBJ2-1 | TRBV7-6 | TGTGCCAGCAGCTTAGGGCCGGCGTACAATGAGCAGTTCTTC | CASSLGPAYNEQFF
NA | NA | TRBJ1-4 | TRBV5-1 | TGCGCCAGCAGCGCCCCGGGCCCAGGGAATGAAAAACTGTTTTTT | CASSAPGPGNEKLFF
NA | NA | TRBJ1-1 | TRBV24-1 | TGTGCCACCAGACGGGACACCCCACCCTTTGAAGCTTTCTTT | CATRRDTPPFEAFF
TRBD2 | NA | TRBJ2-7 | TRBV9 | TGTGCCAGCAGCGTGGGACTAGCGGGGAGCCCCTACGAGCAGTACTTC | CASSVGLAGSPYEQYF
TRBD1 | NA | TRBJ1-1 | TRBV11-1 | TGTGCCAGCCGGGACAGGGGCTGGGACACTGAAGCTTTCTTT | CASRDRGWDTEAFF
NA | many | TRBJ2-1 | TRBV7-2 | TGTGCCAGCAGCTTAGTCAGTAACGTTAAGCAGTTCTTC | CASSLVSNVKQFF
NA | NA | TRBJ2-3 | TRBV5-4 | TGTGCCAGCCGGCCCGCGGGACCAGATACGCAGTATTTT | CASRPAGPDTQYF
NA | many | TRBJ2-7 | TRBV3-1 | TGTGCCAGCAGGCAAGGGACAAACTACGAGCAGTACTTC | CASRQGTNYEQYF
NA | many | TRBJ2-1 | TRBV14 | TGTGCCAGCAGCCAAGCACAAAGGTACAATGAGCAGTTCTTC | CASSQAQRYNEQFF